Listed here are 18 T cell receptor beta chains from one sample, sequenced in a study of blood T cell repertoires in COVID-19. The table came from immunoSEQ multiplex PCR; TCRdb's copy has only in-frame clones and leaves some out. The table includes more than 300,000 clones, nearly 90% detected once. Sequenced: peripheral blood. These receptors were collected from a woman aged 30 to 39 with COVID-19, enrolled during active disease.

The chain recombines TRBV19 with TRBJ1-1; 8 bases map to TRBD1. The V and J ends lost 5 bases and 1 base, in that order; junction bases with no gene match: 15. CDR3 length: 18 amino acids. Germline-derived CDR1 and CDR2 are LNHDA and SQIVND (reference sequence). As DNA, the CDR3 is TGTGCCAGTAGTTTCATCCGGACAGGGACACACTCGAACACTGAAGCTTTCTTT. Its protein is CASSFIRTGTHSNTEAFF. Full variable domain (remainder filled in from reference TRBV19 and TRBJ1-1): DGGITQSPKYLFRKEGQNVTLSCEQNLNHDAMYWYRQDPGQGLRLIYYSQIVNDFQKGDIAEGYSVSREKKESFPLTVTSAQKNPTAFYLCASSFIRTGTHSNTEAFFGQGTRLTVV.

CDR3 DNA sequence: TGTGCCAGCAATAGACAGGGCTTAATGAACACTGAAGCTTTCTTT. Amino acids: CASNRQGLMNTEAFF. The chain employs TRBV5-5 and TRBJ1-1; 7 bases map to TRBD1. The trim removed 6 bases at V and 0 bases at J, leaving 8 bases unmatched. Germline loops: CDR1 SGHKS, CDR2 YYEKEE (reference sequence). CDR3 length equals 15 residues.

The V call is TRBV2, the J call TRBJ2-3; 14 bases fit TRBD2. Germline lookup yields CDR1 SNHLY and CDR2 FYNNEI. The ends lost 6 bases at V and 2 bases at J; junction bases unmatched: 4. The CDR3 spans 16 residues. The DNA for the CDR3 is TGTGCCAGCAGCGGACTAGCGGGGGGTTTCACAGATACGCAGTATTTT. Encoded protein: CASSGLAGGFTDTQYF.

The chain joins TRBV12-3 or TRBV12-4 to TRBJ1-1; D is ambiguous. The CDR3 runs to 12 residues. V lost 7 bases and J 5 bases, leaving 11 bases between the germline ends. This chain's CDR3 is CASTPRSTEAFF. As DNA, the CDR3 is TGTGCCAGCACCCCCAGATCTACTGAAGCTTTCTTT.

J is TRBJ2-2 and V is TRBV7-9, with 11 bases fitting TRBD2. V shed 6 bases, J shed 3 bases, and the junction held 6 bases outside the gene matches. Germline CDR1 reads SEHNR; CDR2 reads FQNEAQ (reference sequence). The CDR3 consists of 16 residues. For the CDR3, the DNA is TGTGCCAGCAGATCTACTAGCGGGGGAGACACCGGGGAGCTGTTTTTT. As protein: CASRSTSGGDTGELFF.

This chain uses TRBV5-4 with TRBJ1-1; D is perhaps TRBD1 (5 bases). Trimming took 0 bases from V and 4 from J, leaving 10 bases between them. This CDR3 is built from 14 residues. Germline CDR1 SGHNT, CDR2 YYREEE (reference sequence). In DNA, the CDR3 is TGTGCCAGCAGCTTGGCAGGGATTCGCACTGAAGCTTTCTTT. Its protein is CASSLAGIRTEAFF. Supplemented by reference TRBV5-4 and TRBJ1-1, the full variable domain reads ETGVTQSPTHLIKTRGQQVTLRCSSQSGHNTVSWYQQALGQGPQFIFQYYREEENGRGNFPPRFSGLQFPNYSSELNVNALELDDSALYLCASSLAGIRTEAFFGQGTRLTVV.

The chain recombines TRBV7-9 with TRBJ2-5; 7 bases align to TRBD1. The CDR3 sequence is 15 residues long. The germline gives CDR1 SEHNR, CDR2 FQNEAQ (reference sequence). V trimming: 3 bases; J trimming: 1 base; junction bases outside the gene matches: 5. CDR3 in amino acids: CASSFRQGGQETQYF. CDR3 nucleotides: TGTGCCAGCAGCTTCAGACAGGGCGGCCAAGAGACCCAGTACTTC. The variable domain in full, with the rest retrieved from reference TRBV7-9 and TRBJ2-5, is DTGVSQNPRHKITKRGQNVTFRCDPISEHNRLYWYRQTLGQGPEFLTYFQNEAQLEKSRLLSDRFSAERPKGSFSTLEIQRTEQGDSAMYLCASSFRQGGQETQYFGPGTRLLVL.

The chain is built from TRBV6-5 and TRBJ2-2; 7 nucleotides agree with TRBD2. V lost 4 bases, J lost 5 bases, and 7 bases stayed unmatched. Germline V gene data show CDR1 as MNHEY and CDR2 as SVGAGI. The CDR3 consists of 15 residues. DNA for the CDR3: TGTGCCAGCAGTTCCCCGGGGGGAGGTACCGGGGAGCTGTTTTTT. Its translation: CASSSPGGGTGELFF.

The chain employs TRBV2 and TRBJ1-2, with no clear D. The V end lost 1 base, the J end lost 7 bases, and 10 bases lay between the germline ends. There are 13 residues in the CDR3. Per germline, CDR1 SNHLY and CDR2 FYNNEI. CDR3 loop: CASSEERVSGYTF. The CDR3 bases are TGTGCCAGCAGTGAAGAGCGGGTTAGTGGCTACACCTTC. The variable domain in full, with the rest retrieved from reference TRBV2 and TRBJ1-2, is EPEVTQTPSHQVTQMGQEVILRCVPISNHLYFYWYRQILGQKVEFLVSFYNNEISEKSEIFDDQFSVERPDGSNFTLKIRSTKLEDSAMYFCASSEERVSGYTFGSGTRLTVV.

The V and J genes are TRBV29-1 and TRBJ1-3, with 7 bases lining up with TRBD1. Germline V CDR1 and CDR2: SQVTM, ANQGSEA. V trimming: 7 bases; J trimming: 2 bases; junction bases outside the gene matches: 8. The CDR3 has 14 amino acids. This CDR3 reads CSAGGGDPGNTIYF. In DNA, the CDR3 is TGCAGCGCTGGAGGGGGCGACCCTGGAAACACCATATATTTT.

V gene TRBV7-9 combines with J gene TRBJ1-1, with D hard to call. Germline CDR1 is SEHNR and CDR2 is FQNEAQ (reference sequence). The V end lost 1 base, the J end lost 8 bases, and 11 bases lay between the germline ends. CDR3 size: 13 residues. The CDR3 sequence is CASSLVGGEEAFF. For the CDR3, the DNA is TGTGCCAGCAGCTTAGTAGGCGGAGAAGAAGCTTTCTTT.

The DNA for the CDR3 is TGTGCCAGCAGCCCCAAATGGACAGGGGGCTCTGGGGCCAACGTCCTGACTTTC. It codes for CASSPKWTGGSGANVLTF. The chain uses TRBV7-6 and TRBJ2-6; 10 bases are a match to TRBD1. Germline-derived CDR1 and CDR2 are SGHVS and FNYEAQ. CDR3 size: 18 residues. V was clipped by 5 bases and J by 0 bases; unmatched bases: 7.

This chain uses TRBV7-2 with TRBJ2-2, with 8 bases that match TRBD2. The germline V gene has CDR1 SGHTA and CDR2 FQGNSA. The CDR3 contains 16 residues. The J segment lost 1 base and the V segment lost 4 bases, leaving 5 bases of the junction unmatched. The CDR3 coding sequence is TGTGCCAGCAGCTGGGGCGGGGGGTGGAACACCGGGGAGCTGTTTTTT. It yields the protein CASSWGGGWNTGELFF.

The rearrangement links TRBV29-1 to TRBJ1-1; a possible D gene is TRBD1 (6 bases). The CDR3 runs to 14 residues. Trimming shortened V by 7 bases and J by 3 bases, and 18 bases separated the two germline ends. Germline CDR1 is SQVTM and CDR2 is ANQGSEA. The CDR3 sequence is CSAYPGRQDTEAFF. Here the CDR3 DNA reads TGCAGCGCCTACCCGGGCCGACAGGACACTGAAGCTTTCTTT.

The chain combines TRBV2 with TRBJ2-3; 7 positions agree with TRBD1. V gave up 6 bases and J gave up 0 bases; unmatched junction bases: 3. CDR1 and CDR2 (germline): SNHLY, FYNNEI. This CDR3 contains 14 residues. The CDR3 DNA reads TGTGCCAGCAGGGGACAGCCGAGCACAGATACGCAGTATTTT. This gives the protein CASRGQPSTDTQYF.

The chain couples TRBV7-6 to TRBJ1-6; D is possibly TRBD1 (6 bases). The CDR3 is 14 amino acids. Germline CDR1 and CDR2: SGHVS and FNYEAQ. V shed 1 base and J shed 8 bases, with 9 bases lying between them. Here the CDR3 reads CASSLEGVDSPLHF. The CDR3 DNA sequence: TGTGCCAGCAGCTTAGAGGGGGTTGATTCACCCCTCCACTTT.

This clone showed up just once. CDR3 loop: CASSLAEAFRADTQYF. CDR3 nucleotides: TGTGCCAGCAGCTTGGCCGAGGCATTTCGGGCAGATACGCAGTATTTT. This chain uses TRBV5-6 with TRBJ2-3, with D unclear. CDR3 length: 16 amino acids. V gave up 0 bases and J gave up 4 bases, with 15 bases separating them. Per the germline V gene, CDR1 is SGHDT and CDR2 is YYEEEE. Full variable domain (missing parts from reference TRBV5-6 and TRBJ2-3): DAGVTQSPTHLIKTRGQQVTLRCSPKSGHDTVSWYQQALGQGPQFIFQYYEEEERQRGNFPDRFSGHQFPNYSSELNVNALLLGDSALYLCASSLAEAFRADTQYFGPGTRLTVL.

To note about this clone: Other DNA sequences in this sample translate to the same CDR3. The CDR3 bases are TGCGCCAGCAGCCAAGGACAAGCCTACGAGCAGTACTTC. Protein product: CASSQGQAYEQYF. V is TRBV4-1 and J is TRBJ2-7; D uncertain. Germline V lookup: CDR1 MGHRA, CDR2 YSYEKL. The CDR3 is made up of 13 amino acids. Deletions cut 1 base from V and 2 bases from J, with 6 bases between.